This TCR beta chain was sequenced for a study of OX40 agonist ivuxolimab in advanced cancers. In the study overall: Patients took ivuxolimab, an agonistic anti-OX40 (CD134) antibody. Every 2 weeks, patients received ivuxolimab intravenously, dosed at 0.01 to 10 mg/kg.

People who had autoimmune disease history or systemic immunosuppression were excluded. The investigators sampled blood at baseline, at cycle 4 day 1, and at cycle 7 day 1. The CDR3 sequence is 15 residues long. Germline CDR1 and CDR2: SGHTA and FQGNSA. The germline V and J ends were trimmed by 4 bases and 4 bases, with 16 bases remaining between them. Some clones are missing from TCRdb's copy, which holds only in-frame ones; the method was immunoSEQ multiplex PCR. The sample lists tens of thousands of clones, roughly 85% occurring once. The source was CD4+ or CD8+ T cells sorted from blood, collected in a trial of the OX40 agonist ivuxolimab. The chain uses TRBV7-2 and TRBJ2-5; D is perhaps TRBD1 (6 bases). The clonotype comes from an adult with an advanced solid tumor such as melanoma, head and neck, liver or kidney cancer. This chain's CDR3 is CASSSDTGWGETQYF. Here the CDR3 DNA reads TGTGCCAGCAGCTCAGATACAGGGTGGGGAGAGACCCAGTACTTC.